This record concerns one TCR beta chain sequence. This sample was taken from a study of T cell changes during pregnancy in multiple sclerosis. TCRdb's copy holds only in-frame clones and misses some; the assay was immunoSEQ multiplex PCR. Found here are about 46,000 clones, 90% to 95% of them singletons; the top ten hold roughly 3.9%. The germline V gene encodes CDR1 MGHRA and CDR2 YSYEKL. Trimming removed 3 bases from V and 7 bases from J; junction bases left unmatched: 15. The length of the CDR3 is 16 residues. The receptor's source is a female donor with multiple sclerosis, enrolled in a pregnancy study. This material consisted of CD8+ T cells from peripheral blood mononuclear cells, taken after pregnancy. The chain combines TRBV4-1 with TRBJ2-7, with TRBD1 identical over 7 bases. Here the CDR3 reads CASSQESGTAFEEQYF. CDR3 in DNA: TGCGCCAGCAGCCAGGAGTCCGGGACAGCCTTTGAAGAGCAGTACTTC.